A single sample gave rise to the 11 T cell receptor beta chains below, sequenced in a study of graft-versus-host responses after intestinal transplantation. Assay: immunoSEQ multiplex PCR; the TCRdb copy retains only in-frame clones and omits some. The table includes about 15,000 clones, over 75% detected once. Sample: bone marrow, taken nearly 130 days after intestinal transplantation. Receptors originate from a human patient who received an intestinal transplant, so some T cells may come from the graft donor.

This clone was detected only once. A junction end diverges from the germline sequence, so it may reflect a read error. The rearrangement uses TRBV5-3 and TRBJ2-7; D possibly uses TRBD1 or TRBD2 (5 bases each). TRBV5-3 is classed as an ORF, of uncertain function. This CDR3 region has 13 residues. The DNA of the CDR3 is TGTGCCAGCAGCTCACGGCAGGGACGCGAGCAGTACTTC. Its translation: CASSSRQGREQYF.

For the CDR3, the DNA is TGTGCCAGCAGTTCCCGCAGGGAGGCTAATGAAAAACTGTTTTTT. The encoded protein is CASSSRREANEKLFF. J is TRBJ1-4 and V is TRBV27; weak D call: TRBD1 (5 bases). Germline V gene sequence: CDR1 MNHEY, CDR2 SMNVEV (reference sequence). The CDR3 has 15 residues. Trimming took off 4 bases at V and 3 bases at J, with 12 bases between the two ends.

This clone was found a few times. The DNA of the CDR3 is TGTGCCAGCAGCCAAGATACCGGGACAGGGGGTGAAAAACTGTTTTTT. This gives the protein CASSQDTGTGGEKLFF. The V gene is TRBV4-2, the J gene TRBJ1-4; 11 bases align to TRBD1. The J segment lost 7 bases and the V segment lost 0 bases, leaving 4 bases of the junction unmatched. CDR3 length equals 16 residues. Germline V gene data show CDR1 as LGHNA and CDR2 as YNFKEQ.

This clone has a single count. DNA of the CDR3: TGCGCCAGCAGCCCTTGGACAGGGGGCCTTCAAGAGACCCAGTACTTC. It specifies CASSPWTGGLQETQYF. V usage is TRBV5-1 and J usage is TRBJ2-5, with 11 positions matching TRBD1. V shed 4 bases and J 2 bases; nucleotides not matched to a gene: 7. There are 16 residues in the CDR3. CDR1 is SGHRS and CDR2 is YFSETQ in the germline V gene.

V is TRBV28 and J is TRBJ2-1; D is ambiguous. The CDR3 runs to 14 residues. Trimming pared 10 bases from V and 0 bases from J, leaving 13 bases between. Looked up from germline, CDR1 is MDHEN and CDR2 is SYDVKM. The CDR3, as DNA: TGTGCCACTCTCCTGGCCTCCTCCTACAATGAGCAGTTCTTC. As protein: CATLLASSYNEQFF.

This clone was observed once. The chain uses TRBV7-9 and TRBJ2-5; D may correspond to TRBD1 or TRBD2 (5 bases each). The V gene's germline CDR1 is SEHNR and CDR2 FQNEAQ (reference sequence). The V gene lost 1 base and the J gene lost 1 base, with 7 bases spanning the gap. This CDR3 contains 14 residues. CDR3 DNA sequence: TGTGCCAGCAGCTTAGGGGGACCCCAAGAGACCCAGTACTTC. Translating gives CASSLGGPQETQYF. Full variable domain (rest looked up from reference TRBV7-9 and TRBJ2-5): DTGVSQNPRHKITKRGQNVTFRCDPISEHNRLYWYRQTLGQGPEFLTYFQNEAQLEKSRLLSDRFSAERPKGSFSTLEIQRTEQGDSAMYLCASSLGGPQETQYFGPGTRLLVL.

This clone was seen just once. The chain is built from TRBV11-2 and TRBJ1-1, with a weak D call TRBD1 (6 bases). The ends were cut back, 5 bases at V and 5 bases at J, with 21 bases in the middle. Germline V gene lookup returns CDR1 SGHAT and CDR2 FQNNGV. The CDR3 covers 16 residues. CDR3 DNA: TGTGCCAGCAGCCCCGGGACACCCCGTTGGGGGACTGAAGCTTTCTTT. Amino acids: CASSPGTPRWGTEAFF.

The rearrangement uses TRBV13 and TRBJ2-7, with a tentative D call TRBD2 (7 bases). CDR1 is PRHDT and CDR2 is FYEKMQ in the germline V gene (reference sequence). V was clipped by 5 bases and J by 1 base, with 15 bases between them. The CDR3 is 15 amino acids. CDR3 nucleotides: TGTGCCAGCAGCCCCGACCGGGGGGCATCCTACGAGCAGTACTTC. Its protein is CASSPDRGASYEQYF.

This sequence joins TRBV14 and TRBJ2-1; 8 bases align to TRBD2. Germline CDR1 reads SGHDN; CDR2 reads FVKESK. The CDR3 extends over 15 amino acids. V lost 6 bases and J lost 4; bases outside the gene matches: 8. The chain's CDR3 is CASSPTAGDYNEQFF. In DNA form, the CDR3 reads TGTGCCAGCAGTCCTACAGCGGGAGATTACAATGAGCAGTTCTTC.

The chain links TRBV5-6 to TRBJ1-6; TRBD1 matches 10 bases. Germline CDR1 and CDR2: SGHDT and YYEEEE. The CDR3 has 17 residues. V dropped 3 bases and J dropped 9; count of bases not matched to a gene: 12. This chain's CDR3 is CASSSAYRDRGFSPLHF. The CDR3 DNA reads TGTGCCAGCAGCTCCGCCTACCGGGACAGGGGATTTTCACCCCTCCACTTT.

This clone came up a few times. The CDR3 DNA sequence: TGTGCCAGCAGTGACTCAGCCGGCCTATCTGGTGAGCAGTTCTTC. This codes for CASSDSAGLSGEQFF. The V call is TRBV6-4, the J call TRBJ2-1, with D unclear. Germline loops: CDR1 MRHNA, CDR2 SNTAGT. This CDR3 is 15 amino acids long. V lost 0 bases to trimming and J lost 9 bases, with 15 bases between them.